Shown below are 28 T cell receptor beta chains from a single sample sequenced in a study of monozygotic twins with inflammatory bowel disease. One entry per CDR3 protein, without DNA, is what TCRdb gives after re-calling the 5' RACE reads. The specimen's table records 110,000 to 150,000 distinct CDR3 sequences. Sequencing was performed on blood. The source of these receptors is a human donor with ulcerative colitis or Crohn's disease, or a healthy co-twin of an affected twin (not recorded which).

This chain links TRBV6-5 with TRBJ2-4; TCRdb picks TRBD1, but there is no DNA to check that call. Germline V CDR1 and CDR2: MNHEY, SVGAGI. The CDR3 has 16 residues. CDR3 residues: CASSYRDRVAKNIQYF.

The chain links TRBV4-1 to TRBJ2-7; the D call of TRBD1 rests on TCRdb alone, since no DNA is present to check it. The germline V gene has CDR1 MGHRA and CDR2 YSYEKL. CDR3 size: 13 residues. CDR3 region: CASSTGTVGEQYF.

The gene calls are TRBV10-3 and TRBJ2-7; TCRdb reports TRBD2, a call that lacks DNA to check it against. Germline V gives CDR1 ENHRY, CDR2 SYGVKD. The length of the CDR3 is 14 residues. The CDR3 loop reads CAISGTSGIGEQYF.

J is TRBJ2-1 and V is TRBV5-1. The V gene's germline CDR1 is SGHRS and CDR2 YFSETQ. This CDR3 is 13 amino acids long. CDR3: CASSPDPAGEQFF.

The chain is built from TRBV4-3 and TRBJ2-7; TCRdb gives TRBD2 as the D gene, but with no DNA this cannot be confirmed. Looked up from germline, CDR1 is LGHNA and CDR2 is YSLEER. This CDR3 spans 14 amino acids. The CDR3 here is CASSQGASSYEQYF.

The chain couples TRBV29-1 to TRBJ1-4. This CDR3 is 11 amino acids long. CDR1 is SQVTM, CDR2 ANQGSEA, per germline. CDR3 in amino acids: CSVGGDEKLFF.

The J gene is TRBJ1-1, the V gene TRBV24-1; no DNA is available, so the TRBD1 call from TCRdb remains unchecked. The CDR3 contains 15 residues. Germline V gene sequence: CDR1 KGHDR, CDR2 SFDVKD. CDR3 in amino acids: CATSEQGQGNTEAFF.

The gene calls are TRBV6-1 and TRBJ2-2; TCRdb's D gene call, TRBD1, goes unchecked for lack of DNA. Germline V gives CDR1 MNHNS, CDR2 SASEGT. This CDR3 spans 16 amino acids. CDR3 sequence reads: CASSTQRGGITGELFF.

The chain links TRBV6-5 to TRBJ1-1. The germline CDR1 and CDR2 sequences are MNHEY and SVGAGI. This CDR3 has 14 amino acids. CDR3: CASSFGELGTEAFF.

V is TRBV7-9 and J is TRBJ2-1; TCRdb's assignment of TRBD2 cannot be checked, as there is no DNA. Per germline, CDR1 SEHNR and CDR2 FQNEAQ (reference sequence). The CDR3 is 16 residues long. CDR3 residues: CASSPLTGSRYNEQFF.

The V call is TRBV21-1, the J call TRBJ2-1; TCRdb picks TRBD2, but there is no DNA to check that call. TRBV21-1 is shown as a pseudogene. This CDR3 has 17 residues. The CDR3 reads CASSETAPSEGCNEQFF.

The V call is TRBV11-2, the J call TRBJ2-3; TCRdb's D gene call, TRBD2, goes unchecked for lack of DNA. Germline loops: CDR1 SGHAT, CDR2 FQNNGV. The CDR3 runs to 15 residues. CDR3 sequence: CASSPGTSGTDTQYF.

This chain uses TRBV29-1 with TRBJ2-2; TCRdb reports TRBD2, a call that lacks DNA to check it against. The germline CDR1 and CDR2 sequences are SQVTM and ANQGSEA. This CDR3 has 15 residues. This CDR3 is CSGLKAGANTGELFF.

The chain carries TRBV5-1 and TRBJ1-2; TCRdb's D call, TRBD1, is unchecked because there is no DNA. CDR3 length equals 13 residues. Per germline, CDR1 SGHRS and CDR2 YFSETQ. This chain's CDR3 is CASSSTGGYGYTF.

CDR3 region: CASLPGQGSTEAFF. The chain combines TRBV12-3 or TRBV12-4 with TRBJ1-1; TCRdb names TRBD1, which stays unverified in the absence of DNA. The CDR3 sequence is 14 residues long.

The chain combines TRBV28 with TRBJ1-2; TCRdb's D gene call, TRBD1, goes unchecked for lack of DNA. CDR1 is MDHEN and CDR2 is SYDVKM in the germline V gene. The CDR3 contains 13 residues. The CDR3 sequence is CASSVRHRDGYTF.

The gene calls are TRBV20-1 and TRBJ2-1; the TCRdb D gene call, TRBD1, has no DNA to confirm it. This CDR3 is built from 13 residues. CDR1 is DFQATT and CDR2 is SNEGSKA in the germline V gene (reference sequence). The CDR3 reads CSARDPLYNEQFF.

The chain couples TRBV19 to TRBJ1-5. CDR3 size: 11 residues. The germline CDR1 and CDR2 sequences are LNHDA and SQIVND (reference sequence). CDR3 loop: CASSIRQPQHF.

The chain carries TRBV5-1 and TRBJ2-7; no DNA is available, so the TRBD1 call from TCRdb remains unchecked. The V gene's germline CDR1 is SGHRS and CDR2 YFSETQ. The CDR3 runs 17 residues. The CDR3 is CASSGTGTQSTSTGQYF. The variable domain in full, completed from reference TRBV5-1 and TRBJ2-7, reads KAGVTQTPRYLIKTRGQQVTLSCSPISGHRSVSWYQQTPGQGLQFLFEYFSETQRNKGNFPGRFSGRQFSNSRSEMNVSTLELGDSALYLCASSGTGTQSTSTGQYFGPGTRLTVT.

The chain combines TRBV7-2 with TRBJ2-5; TCRdb gives TRBD2 as the D gene, but with no DNA this cannot be confirmed. The CDR3 is 16 amino acids. CDR1 is SGHTA and CDR2 is FQGNSA in the germline V gene. Here the CDR3 reads CASREGTSGSLETQYF.

The rearrangement uses TRBV27 and TRBJ2-7; the D gene TCRdb calls, TRBD1, cannot be checked with no DNA. CDR1 is MNHEY, CDR2 SMNVEV, per germline (reference sequence). CDR3 length equals 17 residues. The CDR3: CASSSVVLGTGFIEQYF.

The V gene is TRBV25-1, the J gene TRBJ2-1; TCRdb returns TRBD2, unconfirmable since there is no DNA. Germline V gene data show CDR1 as MGHDK and CDR2 as SYGVNS. There are 15 residues in the CDR3. The CDR3 sequence: CASSGLAGFYNEQFF.

The chain joins TRBV7-9 to TRBJ2-6. The CDR3 totals 15 residues. Germline CDR1 and CDR2: SEHNR and FQNEAQ (reference sequence). CDR3 in amino acids: CASSLDVSGANVLTF.

This rearrangement joins TRBV7-6 to TRBJ1-2. The germline V gene has CDR1 SGHVS and CDR2 FNYEAQ. The CDR3 spans 14 residues. The CDR3 sequence: CASGNLWDNYGYTF.

This rearrangement joins TRBV11-1 to TRBJ1-2. The germline CDR1 and CDR2 sequences are SGHAT and FQDESV (reference sequence). This CDR3 comprises 13 residues. The CDR3 sequence: CASSLMGDYGYTF.

V and J are TRBV20-1 and TRBJ2-7; TCRdb proposes TRBD1, but this gene call is untestable without DNA. In germline, CDR1 is DFQATT, CDR2 SNEGSKA (reference sequence). The CDR3 has 15 residues. This CDR3 is CSARSLDRGSHEQYF.

This chain links TRBV12-3 or TRBV12-4 with TRBJ1-2; checking the TCRdb D call of TRBD1 is not possible without DNA. This CDR3 comprises 15 residues. The CDR3 is CASSLEAGPKGGYTF.

The chain couples TRBV28 to TRBJ2-1; TCRdb lists TRBD1, though no DNA is available to test this call. This CDR3 is 16 amino acids long. Germline lookup yields CDR1 MDHEN and CDR2 SYDVKM. The CDR3 reads CASSPPGTIDLNEQFF.